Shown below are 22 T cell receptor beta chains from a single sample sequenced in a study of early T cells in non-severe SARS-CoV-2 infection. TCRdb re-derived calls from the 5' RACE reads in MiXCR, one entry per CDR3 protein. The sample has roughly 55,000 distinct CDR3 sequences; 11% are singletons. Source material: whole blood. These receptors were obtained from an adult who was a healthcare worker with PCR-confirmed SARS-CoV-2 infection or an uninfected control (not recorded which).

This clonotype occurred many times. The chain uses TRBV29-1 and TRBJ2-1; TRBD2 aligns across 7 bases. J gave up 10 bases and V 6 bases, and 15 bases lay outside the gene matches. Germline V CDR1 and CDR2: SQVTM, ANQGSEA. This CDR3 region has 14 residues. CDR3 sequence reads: CSVPGGGWGEEQFF. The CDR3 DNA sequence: TGCAGCGTCCCTGGCGGGGGATGGGGGGAGGAGCAGTTCTTC.

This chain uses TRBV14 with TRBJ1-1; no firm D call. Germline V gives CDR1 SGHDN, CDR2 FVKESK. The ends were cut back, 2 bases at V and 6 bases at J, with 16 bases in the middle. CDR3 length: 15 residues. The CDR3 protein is CASSQRSVWVSEAFF. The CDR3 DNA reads TGTGCCAGCAGCCAAAGGTCGGTCTGGGTGTCTGAAGCTTTCTTT.

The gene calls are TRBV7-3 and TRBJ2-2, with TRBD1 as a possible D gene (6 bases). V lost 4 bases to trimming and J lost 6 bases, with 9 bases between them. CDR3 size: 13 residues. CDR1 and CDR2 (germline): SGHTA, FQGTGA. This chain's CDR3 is CASSSDRAGELFF. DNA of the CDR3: TGTGCCAGCAGCTCGGACAGAGCCGGGGAGCTGTTTTTT.

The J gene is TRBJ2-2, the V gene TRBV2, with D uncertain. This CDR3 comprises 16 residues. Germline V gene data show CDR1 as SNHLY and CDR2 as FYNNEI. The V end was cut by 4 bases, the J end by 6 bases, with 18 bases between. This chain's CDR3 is CASSGEGPRVAGELFF. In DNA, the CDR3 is TGTGCCAGCAGTGGCGAAGGTCCTAGAGTGGCCGGGGAGCTGTTTTTT.

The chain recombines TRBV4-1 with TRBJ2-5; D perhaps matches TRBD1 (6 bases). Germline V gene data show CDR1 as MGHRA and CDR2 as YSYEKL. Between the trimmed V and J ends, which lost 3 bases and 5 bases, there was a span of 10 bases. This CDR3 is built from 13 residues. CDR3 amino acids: CASSQGRGETQYF. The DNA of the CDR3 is TGCGCCAGCAGCCAGGGCAGGGGCGAGACCCAGTACTTC.

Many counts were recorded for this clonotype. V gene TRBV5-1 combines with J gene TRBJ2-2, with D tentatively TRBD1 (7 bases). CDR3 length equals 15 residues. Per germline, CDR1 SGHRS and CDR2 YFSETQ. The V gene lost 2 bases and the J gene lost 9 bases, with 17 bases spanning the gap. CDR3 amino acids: CASSFLGGTARELFF. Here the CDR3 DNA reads TGCGCCAGCAGCTTTCTGGGCGGGACAGCCAGGGAGCTGTTTTTT. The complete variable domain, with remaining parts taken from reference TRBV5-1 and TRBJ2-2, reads KAGVTQTPRYLIKTRGQQVTLSCSPISGHRSVSWYQQTPGQGLQFLFEYFSETQRNKGNFPGRFSGRQFSNSRSEMNVSTLELGDSALYLCASSFLGGTARELFFGEGSRLTVL.

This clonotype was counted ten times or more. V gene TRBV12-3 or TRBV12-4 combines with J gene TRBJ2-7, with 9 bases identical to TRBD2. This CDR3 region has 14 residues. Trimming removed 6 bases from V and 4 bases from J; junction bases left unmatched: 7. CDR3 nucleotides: TGTGCCAGCAGCATAGCGGGAGTTGGGTACGAGCAGTACTTC. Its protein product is CASSIAGVGYEQYF.

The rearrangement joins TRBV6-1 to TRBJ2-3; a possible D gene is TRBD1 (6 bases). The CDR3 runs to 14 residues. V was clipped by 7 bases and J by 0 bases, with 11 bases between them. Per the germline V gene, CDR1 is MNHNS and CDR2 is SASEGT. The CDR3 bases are TGTGCCAGCACAATCAGGGGAAGCACAGATACGCAGTATTTT. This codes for CASTIRGSTDTQYF.

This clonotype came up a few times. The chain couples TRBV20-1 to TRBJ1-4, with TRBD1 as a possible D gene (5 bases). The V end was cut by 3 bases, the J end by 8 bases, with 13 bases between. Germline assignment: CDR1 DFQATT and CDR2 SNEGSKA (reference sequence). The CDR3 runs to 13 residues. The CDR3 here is CSASQPWGEKLFF. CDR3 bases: TGCAGTGCTAGTCAACCCTGGGGGGAAAAACTGTTTTTT.

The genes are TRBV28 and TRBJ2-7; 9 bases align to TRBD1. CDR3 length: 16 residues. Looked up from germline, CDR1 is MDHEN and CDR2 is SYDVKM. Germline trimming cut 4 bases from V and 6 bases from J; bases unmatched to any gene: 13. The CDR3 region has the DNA TGTGCCAGCAGTTCCGACGGACAGGGGATATTTAGCGAGCAGTACTTC. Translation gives CASSSDGQGIFSEQYF.

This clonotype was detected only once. The CDR3 coding sequence is TGTGCCAGCACCAAAGACAGACAAGAGACCCAGTACTTC. Its protein is CASTKDRQETQYF. The rearrangement links TRBV27 to TRBJ2-5; possibly TRBD1 for D (5 bases). V was trimmed by 7 bases and J by 2 bases, leaving 11 bases between them. Germline V lookup: CDR1 MNHEY, CDR2 SMNVEV (reference sequence). The CDR3 totals 13 residues.

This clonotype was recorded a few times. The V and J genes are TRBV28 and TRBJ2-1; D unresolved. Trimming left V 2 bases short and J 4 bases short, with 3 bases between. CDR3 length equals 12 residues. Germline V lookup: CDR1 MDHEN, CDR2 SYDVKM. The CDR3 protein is CASSLRYNEQFF. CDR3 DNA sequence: TGTGCCAGCAGTTTACGGTACAATGAGCAGTTCTTC. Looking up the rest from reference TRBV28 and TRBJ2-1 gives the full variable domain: DVKVTQSSRYLVKRTGEKVFLECVQDMDHENMFWYRQDPGLGLRLIYFSYDVKMKEKGDIPEGYSVSREKKERFSLILESASTNQTSMYLCASSLRYNEQFFGPGTRLTVL.

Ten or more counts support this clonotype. The DNA of the CDR3 is TGTGCCAGCACCAGGAAGGAGACCCAGTACTTC. Translating gives CASTRKETQYF. The chain couples TRBV28 to TRBJ2-5, with D unclear. Trimming stripped 7 bases from V and 5 bases from J, with 8 bases between. Germline-derived CDR1 and CDR2 are MDHEN and SYDVKM. The CDR3 spans 11 residues.

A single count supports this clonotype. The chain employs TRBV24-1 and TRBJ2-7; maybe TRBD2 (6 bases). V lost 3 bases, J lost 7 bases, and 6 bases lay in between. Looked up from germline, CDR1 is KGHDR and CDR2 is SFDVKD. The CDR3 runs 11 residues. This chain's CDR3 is CATSDAGEQYF. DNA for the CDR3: TGTGCCACCAGTGATGCGGGGGAGCAGTACTTC.

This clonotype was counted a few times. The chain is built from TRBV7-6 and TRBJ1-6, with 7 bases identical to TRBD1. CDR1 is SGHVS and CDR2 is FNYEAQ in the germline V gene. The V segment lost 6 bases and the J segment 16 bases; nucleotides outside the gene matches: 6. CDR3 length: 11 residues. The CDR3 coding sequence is TGTGCCAGCAGTCTCGACAGGGTACTCCACTTT. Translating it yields CASSLDRVLHF.

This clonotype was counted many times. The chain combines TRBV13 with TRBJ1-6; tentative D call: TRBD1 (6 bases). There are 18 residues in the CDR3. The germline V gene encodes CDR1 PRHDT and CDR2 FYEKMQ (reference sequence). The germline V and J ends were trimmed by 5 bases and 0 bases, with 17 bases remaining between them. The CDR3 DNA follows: TGTGCCAGCAGCCCAATTAAGGGGGTTACCTCCTATAATTCACCCCTCCACTTT. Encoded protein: CASSPIKGVTSYNSPLHF.

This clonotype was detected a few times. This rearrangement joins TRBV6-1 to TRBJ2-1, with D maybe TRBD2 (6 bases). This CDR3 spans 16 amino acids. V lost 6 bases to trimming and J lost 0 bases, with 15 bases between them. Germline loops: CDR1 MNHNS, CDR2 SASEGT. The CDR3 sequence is CASSLRDLSSYNEQFF. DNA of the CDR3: TGTGCCAGCAGCCTACGGGACTTAAGCTCCTACAATGAGCAGTTCTTC.

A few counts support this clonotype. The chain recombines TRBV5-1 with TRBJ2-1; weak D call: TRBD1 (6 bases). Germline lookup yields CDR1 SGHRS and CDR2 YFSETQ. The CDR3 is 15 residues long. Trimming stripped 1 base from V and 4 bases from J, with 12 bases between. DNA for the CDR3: TGCGCCAGCAGCTTGCTCCAGGGGCCATACAATGAGCAGTTCTTC. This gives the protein CASSLLQGPYNEQFF.

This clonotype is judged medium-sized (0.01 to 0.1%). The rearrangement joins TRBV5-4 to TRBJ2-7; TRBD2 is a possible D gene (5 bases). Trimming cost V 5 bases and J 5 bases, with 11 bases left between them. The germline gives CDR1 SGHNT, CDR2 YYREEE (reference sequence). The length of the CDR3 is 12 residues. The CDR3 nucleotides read TGTGCCAGCAGGGTTCCGGGGAACGAGCAGTACTTC. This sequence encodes CASRVPGNEQYF.

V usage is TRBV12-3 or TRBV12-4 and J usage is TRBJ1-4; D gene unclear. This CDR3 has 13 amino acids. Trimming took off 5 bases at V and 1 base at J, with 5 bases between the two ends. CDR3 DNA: TGTGCCAGCAGTACGAGAACTAATGAAAAACTGTTTTTT. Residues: CASSTRTNEKLFF.

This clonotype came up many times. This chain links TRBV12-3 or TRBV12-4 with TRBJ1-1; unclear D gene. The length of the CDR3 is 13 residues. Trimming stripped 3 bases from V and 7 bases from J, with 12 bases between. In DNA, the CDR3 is TGTGCCAGCAGTTTTGACCCGGTTAGTGAAGCTTTCTTT. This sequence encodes CASSFDPVSEAFF.

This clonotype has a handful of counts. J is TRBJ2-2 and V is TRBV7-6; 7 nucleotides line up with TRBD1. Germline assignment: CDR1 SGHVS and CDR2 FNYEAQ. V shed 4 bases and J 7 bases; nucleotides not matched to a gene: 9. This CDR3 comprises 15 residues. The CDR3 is CASSSQQGTSGELFF. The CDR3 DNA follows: TGTGCCAGCAGCTCACAACAGGGGACGAGCGGGGAGCTGTTTTTT.